One sample yielded the 32 T cell receptor beta chains listed below, sequenced in a study of blood T cell repertoires in COVID-19. The data were produced by immunoSEQ multiplex PCR, yet TCRdb's version contains in-frame clones alone and is incomplete. Of roughly 120,000 clones listed, approximately 85% are singletons. The sequenced sample consisted of peripheral blood. Receptor source: a man at least 80 years old with acute or convalescent COVID-19.

Here the CDR3 reads CASSSGPTGGDYGYTF. The CDR3 bases are TGCGCCAGCAGCTCAGGCCCGACAGGGGGCGACTATGGCTACACCTTC. The chain couples TRBV5-1 to TRBJ1-2; TRBD1 agrees at 10 bases. The CDR3 totals 16 residues. The germline CDR1 and CDR2 sequences are SGHRS and YFSETQ. V lost 3 bases to trimming and J lost 3 bases; unmatched junction nucleotides: 8.

J is TRBJ1-4 and V is TRBV9; D is perhaps TRBD1 (5 bases). Germline V lookup: CDR1 SGDLS, CDR2 YYNGEE. The CDR3 is made up of 15 amino acids. Trimming stripped 0 bases from V and 7 bases from J, with 13 bases between. The CDR3 DNA reads as TGTGCCAGCAGCGTAGTTGACAGCGGGGGTGAAAAACTGTTTTTT. It encodes CASSVVDSGGEKLFF.

This rearrangement joins TRBV18 to TRBJ1-1; TRBD1 aligns across 7 bases. V dropped 6 bases and J dropped 4; count of bases not matched to a gene: 2. CDR3 length: 12 residues. Germline values: CDR1 KGHSH, CDR2 LQKENI. The chain's CDR3 is CASSGTATEAFF. The CDR3 region has the DNA TGTGCCAGCTCCGGGACAGCCACTGAAGCTTTCTTT.

This clone is a singleton in its sample. This sequence joins TRBV24-1 and TRBJ1-4; 9 bases map to TRBD1. Germline trimming cut 3 bases from V and 6 bases from J; bases unmatched to any gene: 7. Germline V lookup: CDR1 KGHDR, CDR2 SFDVKD. CDR3 length: 16 residues. CDR3 sequence: CATSDGNRGRDEKLFF. CDR3 bases: TGTGCCACCAGTGATGGAAACAGGGGGCGCGATGAAAAACTGTTTTTT.

This clone was picked up one time. The V and J genes are TRBV5-6 and TRBJ1-2, with D possibly matching TRBD1 (5 bases). The CDR3 totals 12 residues. Germline V gene sequence: CDR1 SGHDT, CDR2 YYEEEE. Deletions cut 3 bases from V and 5 bases from J, with 8 bases between. The CDR3 is CASSWEGYGYTF. CDR3 nucleotides: TGTGCCAGCAGCTGGGAGGGGTATGGCTACACCTTC. Full variable domain (remainder filled in from reference TRBV5-6 and TRBJ1-2): DAGVTQSPTHLIKTRGQQVTLRCSPKSGHDTVSWYQQALGQGPQFIFQYYEEEERQRGNFPDRFSGHQFPNYSSELNVNALLLGDSALYLCASSWEGYGYTFGSGTRLTVV.

This chain uses TRBV18 with TRBJ2-5; perhaps TRBD1 as D (5 bases). The CDR3 contains 13 residues. V shed 4 bases and J shed 3 bases, with 9 bases lying between them. Germline values: CDR1 KGHSH, CDR2 LQKENI. CDR3 sequence: CASSRSREETQYF. The CDR3 coding sequence is TGTGCCAGCTCACGAAGCAGGGAAGAGACCCAGTACTTC. The whole variable domain, remainder taken from reference TRBV18 and TRBJ2-5, is NAGVMQNPRHLVRRRGQEARLRCSPMKGHSHVYWYRQLPEEGLKFMVYLQKENIIDESGMPKERFSAEFPKEGPSILRIQQVVRGDSAAYFCASSRSREETQYFGPGTRLLVL.

This chain uses TRBV5-6 with TRBJ2-1; 9 positions match TRBD1. Trimming took 4 bases from V and 6 from J; bases not matched to a gene: 5. CDR3 length equals 14 residues. CDR1 is SGHDT and CDR2 is YYEEEE in the germline V gene. The CDR3 DNA follows: TGTGCCAGCAGCGGAGGGACAGGGCGCAATGAGCAGTTCTTC. It encodes CASSGGTGRNEQFF.

V gene TRBV7-2 combines with J gene TRBJ1-6; unclear D gene. Germline CDR1 reads SGHTA; CDR2 reads FQGNSA. This CDR3 region has 14 residues. With 1 base removed from V and 7 bases from J, the gap between germline ends came to 8 bases. For the CDR3, the DNA is TGTGCCAGCAGCTTAGGGCAGGTGAATTCACCCCTCCACTTT. Protein product: CASSLGQVNSPLHF.

The V call is TRBV6-5, the J call TRBJ1-5; a weak D match, TRBD1 (5 bases). The CDR3 has 13 residues. The V gene's germline CDR1 is MNHEY and CDR2 SVGAGI. V was cut by 7 bases and J by 2 bases, with 9 bases left in between. The CDR3 DNA reads as TGTGCCAGCACGGGGGTCGGCAATCAGCCCCAGCATTTT. This codes for CASTGVGNQPQHF.

This clone was seen a single time. The rearrangement joins TRBV18 to TRBJ1-1, with TRBD1 identical over 8 bases. The CDR3 sequence is 13 residues long. Germline V gene data show CDR1 as KGHSH and CDR2 as LQKENI. Losses at the gene ends were 4 bases for V and 5 bases for J; bases not matched to a gene: 3. Here the CDR3 DNA reads TGTGCCAGCTCACGGACAGGGTTGACTGAAGCTTTCTTT. Encoded protein: CASSRTGLTEAFF.

V gene TRBV18 combines with J gene TRBJ1-1; D possibly corresponds to TRBD1 (5 bases). With 5 bases removed from V and 0 bases from J, the gap between germline ends came to 10 bases. Germline V gene lookup returns CDR1 KGHSH and CDR2 LQKENI. The length of the CDR3 is 14 residues. The CDR3: CASSWGELNTEAFF. CDR3 coding DNA: TGTGCCAGCTCATGGGGGGAATTGAACACTGAAGCTTTCTTT. The full variable domain, its missing parts supplied by reference TRBV18 and TRBJ1-1, is NAGVMQNPRHLVRRRGQEARLRCSPMKGHSHVYWYRQLPEEGLKFMVYLQKENIIDESGMPKERFSAEFPKEGPSILRIQQVVRGDSAAYFCASSWGELNTEAFFGQGTRLTVV.

The chain uses TRBV3-1 (or the pseudogene TRBV3-2) and TRBJ1-2; 7 nucleotides match TRBD1. The CDR3 sequence is 12 residues long. Germline lookup yields CDR1 LGHDT and CDR2 YNNKEL (reference sequence). J was trimmed by 7 bases and V by 3 bases; bases with no gene match: 2. The CDR3 region is CASSQAGGGYTF. CDR3 DNA: TGTGCCAGCAGCCAGGCAGGGGGTGGCTACACCTTC.

The chain recombines TRBV28 with TRBJ2-7; 8 nucleotides agree with TRBD1. Unmatched junction bases numbered 18, after V lost 5 bases and J lost 3 bases. This CDR3 has 18 residues. Germline V lookup: CDR1 MDHEN, CDR2 SYDVKM. The CDR3 DNA reads as TGTGCCAGCAGTACCCACAGGGGGACGTTAAAGCAGGACTACGAGCAGTACTTC. Translated: CASSTHRGTLKQDYEQYF.

There are a few counts of this clone. The chain employs TRBV10-3 and TRBJ1-2; TRBD1 agrees at 7 bases. Trimming cost V 5 bases and J 0 bases; bases outside gene matches: 3. From germline, CDR1 is ENHRY and CDR2 SYGVKD. This CDR3 region has 14 residues. The CDR3 loop reads CAISRDRPNYGYTF. CDR3 in DNA: TGTGCCATCAGTAGGGACAGACCTAACTATGGCTACACCTTC.

The rearrangement joins TRBV4-2 to TRBJ1-2; 10 positions match TRBD1. CDR1 and CDR2 from the germline V gene are LGHNA and YNFKEQ. The junction had 5 bases not matched to a gene; V was cut back by 4 bases and J by 6 bases. CDR3 length equals 14 residues. In DNA, the CDR3 is TGTGCCAGCAGCCCCGACAGGGGGCAGGATGGCTACACCTTC. This encodes CASSPDRGQDGYTF.

This clone turned up a few times. The V and J genes are TRBV27 and TRBJ1-3, with a weak D call TRBD1 (5 bases). In germline, CDR1 is MNHEY, CDR2 SMNVEV (reference sequence). CDR3 size: 18 residues. The V gene lost 4 bases and the J gene lost 2 bases, with 21 bases spanning the gap. CDR3 bases: TGTGCCAGCAGTTCCTCCGCCCTAACCGGGACTCCTGGAAACACCATATATTTT. Translated, it gives CASSSSALTGTPGNTIYF.

This clone was seen just once. The chain combines TRBV6-1 with TRBJ2-7, with D possibly being TRBD2 (7 bases). This CDR3 spans 17 amino acids. V lost 4 bases and J lost 4, with 23 bases in between. Germline V gives CDR1 MNHNS, CDR2 SASEGT. The CDR3 DNA follows: TGTGCCAGCAGTGGGAAGGGGGGGGGAGGGCTGATTTACGAGCAGTACTTC. Its translation: CASSGKGGGGLIYEQYF.

This sequence joins TRBV5-8 and TRBJ1-2; 12 bases align to TRBD1. CDR3 length equals 15 residues. With 4 bases clipped from V and 3 bases from J, the junction kept 4 bases outside the gene matches. The germline gives CDR1 SGHTS, CDR2 YDEGEE. Written as DNA, the CDR3 is TGTGCCAGCAGCCAGGGACAGGGGGCGTACTATGGCTACACCTTC. It encodes CASSQGQGAYYGYTF.

The genes are TRBV30 and TRBJ1-6, with TRBD1 identical over 7 bases. CDR3 length: 13 residues. Germline values: CDR1 GTSNPN, CDR2 SVGIG (reference sequence). The CDR3 coding sequence is TGTGCACTACAGGGGCAGGGTGTTTCACCCCTCCACTTT. As protein: CALQGQGVSPLHF.

V and J are TRBV19 and TRBJ1-2; 10 bases line up with TRBD1. V shed 4 bases and J 5 bases; nucleotides not matched to a gene: 1. The CDR3 totals 13 residues. Looked up from germline, CDR1 is LNHDA and CDR2 is SQIVND (reference sequence). CDR3 amino acids: CASSTGQGYGYTF. Here the CDR3 DNA reads TGTGCCAGTAGTACGGGACAGGGGTATGGCTACACCTTC.

The rearrangement joins TRBV11-2 to TRBJ2-7; perhaps TRBD2 as D (5 bases). CDR3 size: 14 residues. The V and J ends lost 1 base and 6 bases respectively, with 13 bases between them. Germline CDR1 SGHAT, CDR2 FQNNGV. CDR3 DNA: TGTGCCAGCAGCTTAGCCCCTAGCACGGGCGAGCAGTACTTC. It translates to CASSLAPSTGEQYF.

This clone was seen just once. The V gene is TRBV4-2, the J gene TRBJ1-4; a possible D gene is TRBD1 (5 bases). The CDR3 length is 16 residues. Germline assignment: CDR1 LGHNA and CDR2 YNFKEQ. V lost 0 bases and J lost 3, with 11 bases in between. The CDR3 bases are TGTGCCAGCAGCCAAGAGGGGGGGATCTCTAATGAAAAACTGTTTTTT. Encoded protein: CASSQEGGISNEKLFF.

This clone was picked up one time. The chain couples TRBV3-1 (or the pseudogene TRBV3-2) to TRBJ2-1; a possible D gene is TRBD2 (6 bases). The CDR3 has 15 amino acids. Germline assignment: CDR1 LGHDT and CDR2 YNNKEL (reference sequence). V lost 0 bases, J lost 7 bases, and 13 bases lay in between. Written as DNA, the CDR3 is TGTGCCAGCAGCCAAGATTCGACTAGTAAGAATGAGCAGTTCTTC. Amino acid sequence: CASSQDSTSKNEQFF.

The chain combines TRBV29-1 with TRBJ1-6, with 10 nucleotides matching TRBD1. Germline V CDR1 and CDR2: SQVTM, ANQGSEA. J lost 10 bases, V lost 4 bases, and 7 bases had no gene match. The CDR3 is 14 amino acids. The CDR3 sequence: CSVGQGAAGSPLHF. DNA for the CDR3: TGCAGCGTTGGACAGGGGGCAGCGGGGTCACCCCTCCACTTT. Supplemented by reference TRBV29-1 and TRBJ1-6, the full variable domain reads SAVISQKPSRDICQRGTSLTIQCQVDSQVTMMFWYRQQPGQSLTLIATANQGSEATYESGFVIDKFPISRPNLTFSTLTVSNMSPEDSSIYLCSVGQGAAGSPLHFGNGTRLTVT.

CDR3 in amino acids: CASSLVPGQGATSYNSPLHF. The CDR3 DNA is TGCGCCAGCAGCTTGGTCCCGGGACAGGGGGCTACCTCCTATAATTCACCCCTCCACTTT. The chain is built from TRBV5-1 and TRBJ1-6; TRBD1 aligns across 12 bases. In germline, CDR1 is SGHRS, CDR2 YFSETQ. The V and J ends lost 0 bases and 0 bases, in that order; junction bases with no gene match: 7. The CDR3 is 20 residues long.

This clone has just one count. V and J are TRBV27 and TRBJ2-3; D is perhaps TRBD2 (7 bases). CDR1 and CDR2 from the germline V gene are MNHEY and SMNVEV (reference sequence). This CDR3 has 15 amino acids. V lost 9 bases to trimming and J lost 3 bases, with 19 bases between them. DNA of the CDR3: TGTGCCAGTAGGGGGAGGGGGGTAGCAACAGATACGCAGTATTTT. Its protein product is CASRGRGVATDTQYF.

This clone was seen just once. The chain links TRBV27 to TRBJ2-3; TRBD1 is a possible D gene (5 bases). CDR3 length: 15 amino acids. V shed 6 bases and J shed 4 bases, with 17 bases lying between them. The germline gives CDR1 MNHEY, CDR2 SMNVEV (reference sequence). In DNA form, the CDR3 reads TGTGCCAGCAGCCAGTCCAGGGTACCGGCAGATACGCAGTATTTT. It translates to CASSQSRVPADTQYF.

The rearrangement joins TRBV7-2 to TRBJ2-3; D may be TRBD2 (5 bases). Germline V gene lookup returns CDR1 SGHTA and CDR2 FQGNSA. This CDR3 has 15 residues. V dropped 5 bases and J dropped 2 bases, with 14 bases sitting between them. CDR3: CASSPLVAFTDTQYF. CDR3 in DNA: TGTGCCAGCAGCCCACTAGTGGCATTCACAGATACGCAGTATTTT.

This sequence joins TRBV5-1 and TRBJ1-1; 9 bases are a match to TRBD1. The CDR3 sequence is 14 residues long. CDR1 SGHRS and CDR2 YFSETQ come from the germline V gene. With V trimmed by 7 bases and J by 5 bases, 9 bases remained unmatched. DNA of the CDR3: TGCGCCAGCCGAGATCCCGGGACAGGGACTGAAGCTTTCTTT. Translating it yields CASRDPGTGTEAFF.

V usage is TRBV5-4 and J usage is TRBJ2-1; D may be TRBD1 (6 bases). Trimming removed 2 bases from V and 8 bases from J, with 14 bases in between. The CDR3 loop spans 14 amino acids. Germline CDR1 and CDR2: SGHNT and YYREEE (reference sequence). The DNA of the CDR3 is TGTGCCAGCAGCTTTCGGCAGGGGTCGGATGAGCAGTTCTTC. Its protein is CASSFRQGSDEQFF.

The V gene is TRBV6-4, the J gene TRBJ2-7; 8 nucleotides agree with TRBD1. V gave up 7 bases and J gave up 5 bases; unmatched junction bases: 10. CDR1 is MRHNA, CDR2 SNTAGT, per germline. The CDR3 consists of 14 residues. The CDR3 loop reads CASTDHRGFDEQYF. CDR3 sequence (DNA): TGTGCCAGCACAGATCACAGGGGGTTCGACGAGCAGTACTTC.

The gene calls are TRBV4-2 and TRBJ1-2; D is uncertain. The V end lost 1 base, the J end lost 1 base, and 10 bases lay between the germline ends. CDR1 is LGHNA and CDR2 is YNFKEQ in the germline V gene. This CDR3 spans 15 amino acids. CDR3 sequence: CASSQGSYGNYGYTF. The CDR3 DNA reads TGTGCCAGCAGCCAAGGATCGTACGGTAACTATGGCTACACCTTC.